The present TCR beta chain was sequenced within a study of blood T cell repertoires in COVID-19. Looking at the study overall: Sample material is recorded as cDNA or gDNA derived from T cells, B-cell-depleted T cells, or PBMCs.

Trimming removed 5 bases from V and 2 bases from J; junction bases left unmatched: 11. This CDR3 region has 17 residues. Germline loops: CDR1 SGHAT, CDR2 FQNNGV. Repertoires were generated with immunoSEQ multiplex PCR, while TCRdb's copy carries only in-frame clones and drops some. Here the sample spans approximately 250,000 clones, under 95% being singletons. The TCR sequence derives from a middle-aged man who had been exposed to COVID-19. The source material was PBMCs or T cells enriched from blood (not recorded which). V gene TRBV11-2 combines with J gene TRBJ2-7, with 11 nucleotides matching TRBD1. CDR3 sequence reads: CASSPWTGGGRTYEQYF. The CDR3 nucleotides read TGTGCCAGCAGCCCGTGGACAGGGGGCGGGAGAACCTACGAGCAGTACTTC.